These T cell receptor beta chains were read from a single sample in a study of T cells in tuberculosis. The repertoire was sequenced with immunoSEQ multiplex PCR; TCRdb's copy has only in-frame clones and lacks some. The sample consists of tens of thousands of clones, 94% of them appearing once. The sequenced material came from PBMCs. These receptors all come from a donor under 30 with latent tuberculosis or without tuberculosis infection. The CDR3 runs from the conserved cysteine through the conserved F or W. A D gene is named only where the DNA matches it firmly. Clone size is not always given. Where it is, it says once, few, many or a class for expanded clones.

>TRBJ2-5|TRBD2|.|TRBV7-8
CASSPLADQETQYF
TGTGCCAGCAGCCCGCTAGCGGACCAAGAGACCCAGTACTTC
>TRBJ2-3|.|.|TRBV5-1
CASSFRGAADTQYF
TGCGCCAGCAGCTTCCGCGGGGCCGCAGATACGCAGTATTTT
>TRBJ1-1|TRBD1|.|TRBV11-2
CASSLRQGTEAFF
TGTGCCAGCAGCTTAAGACAGGGCACTGAAGCTTTCTTT
>TRBJ1-1|TRBD1|.|TRBV19
CASADRVSSEAFF
TGTGCCAGTGCCGACAGGGTCTCATCTGAAGCTTTCTTT
>TRBJ2-5|TRBD1|.|TRBV7-2
CASSSFGTGEETQYF
TGTGCCAGCAGCTCCTTTGGGACAGGGGAAGAGACCCAGTACTTC
>TRBJ2-5|.|.|TRBV2
CASSEGGQEGKTQYF
TGTGCCAGCAGTGAGGGAGGACAGGAAGGGAAGACCCAGTACTTC
>TRBJ2-7|.|.|TRBV11-2
CASSLLSARFFRGLYEQYF
TGTGCCAGCAGCTTATTATCCGCCCGCTTTTTTAGAGGCCTCTACGAGCAGTACTTC
>TRBJ1-5|TRBD1|.|TRBV4-2
CASSLGRGPAVRNQPQHF
TGTGCCAGCAGCCTCGGAAGGGGGCCCGCGGTGCGCAATCAGCCCCAGCATTTT
>TRBJ2-1|.|.|TRBV28
CASYGRASSYNEQFF
TGTGCCAGCTACGGGCGGGCGAGCTCCTACAATGAGCAGTTCTTC
>TRBJ2-7|.|.|TRBV5-1
CASSHNPGQIIYEQYF
TGCGCCAGCAGCCACAATCCTGGACAGATAATCTACGAGCAGTACTTC
>TRBJ1-1|.|.|TRBV11-2
CASSLDSWQEAFF
TGTGCCAGCAGCTTAGACTCATGGCAAGAAGCTTTCTTT
>TRBJ2-1|.|once|TRBV30
CAWRATSWALFF
TGTGCCTGGAGGGCGACTAGTTGGGCTTTGTTCTTC
>TRBJ1-1|.|.|TRBV7-9
CASSRDLTGDGAFF
TGTGCCAGCAGCCGAGACCTGACAGGAGACGGAGCTTTCTTT
>TRBJ2-3|TRBD1|.|TRBV29-1
CSAHPGQGVGTDTQYF
TGCAGCGCCCATCCGGGACAGGGAGTGGGCACAGATACGCAGTATTTT
>TRBJ2-5|TRBD1|.|TRBV30
CAWSTGTGTQETQYF
TGTGCCTGGAGTACGGGGACAGGGACACAAGAGACCCAGTACTTC
>TRBJ1-1|.|once|TRBV4-3
CASRGHDTEAFF
TGCGCCAGCCGAGGACACGACACTGAAGCTTTCTTT
>TRBJ2-2|TRBD2|.|TRBV6-5
CASSRGAGELFF
TGTGCCAGCAGTCGGGGGGCCGGGGAGCTGTTTTTT
>TRBJ2-3|.|.|TRBV5-1
CASSPKGPGTDTQYF
TGCGCCAGCAGCCCTAAGGGGCCGGGCACAGATACGCAGTATTTT
>TRBJ2-5|.|.|TRBV2
CASSARLDETQYF
TGTGCCAGCAGTGCAAGACTAGACGAGACCCAGTACTTC
>TRBJ1-2|TRBD1|.|TRBV18
CASSPGQGGVGYTF
TGTGCCAGCTCACCAGGTCAAGGGGGCGTCGGCTACACCTTC
>TRBJ2-3|TRBD1|.|TRBV7-9
CASGRTGRRGDTQYF
TGTGCCAGCGGAAGGACAGGTCGAAGGGGAGATACGCAGTATTTT
>TRBJ2-2|.|.|TRBV9
CASSVAGFTGELFF
TGTGCCAGCAGCGTAGCGGGGTTCACCGGGGAGCTGTTTTTT
>TRBJ1-4|.|.|TRBV13
CASSSRAAEKLFF
TGTGCCAGCAGCTCGCGGGCGGCTGAAAAACTGTTTTTT
>TRBJ2-3|TRBD1|.|TRBV4-1
CASSQDRGFTTDTQYF
TGCGCCAGCAGCCAAGACAGGGGGTTCACAACAGATACGCAGTATTTT
>TRBJ1-4|.|.|TRBV2
CASRGLAEWGAEKLFF
TGTGCCAGCAGGGGGTTAGCGGAGTGGGGTGCGGAAAAACTGTTTTTT
>TRBJ2-7|TRBD2|.|TRBV7-7
CASSPVTSSYEQYF
TGTGCTAGCAGCCCGGTGACTAGCAGCTACGAGCAGTACTTC
>TRBJ1-3|.|.|TRBV29-1
CSVGRGNTIYF
TGCAGCGTTGGTAGGGGTAACACCATATATTTT
>TRBJ2-5|.|.|TRBV5-1
CASSPTGFEQETQYF
TGCGCCAGCAGCCCCACGGGGTTCGAACAAGAGACCCAGTACTTC
>TRBJ2-1|.|.|TRBV5-6
CASRTEYNEQFF
TGTGCCAGCAGGACGGAGTACAATGAGCAGTTCTTC
>TRBJ2-2|TRBD1|.|TRBV5-1
CASSPGTGGIPGELFF
TGCGCCAGCAGCCCGGGGACAGGGGGCATCCCCGGGGAGCTGTTTTTT
>TRBJ2-3|TRBD2|.|TRBV27
CASQAPGLAAGTQYF
TGTGCCAGCCAAGCCCCGGGACTAGCGGCAGGAACGCAGTATTTT
>TRBJ2-1|.|.|TRBV5-1
CASSLGVESEQFF
TGCGCCAGCAGCTTGGGAGTAGAGAGTGAGCAGTTCTTC
>TRBJ2-2|TRBD1|once|TRBV28
CASSLVRDRVIGELFF
TGTGCCAGCAGTTTAGTGAGAGACAGGGTGATCGGGGAGCTGTTTTTT
>TRBJ2-1|.|.|TRBV11-3
CASSSFRGRQFF
TGTGCCAGCAGCTCCTTTCGCGGTAGACAGTTCTTC
>TRBJ2-7|.|.|TRBV5-4
CASSSQGDEQYF
TGTGCCAGCAGCTCCCAAGGGGACGAGCAGTACTTC
>TRBJ2-7|.|.|TRBV7-9
CASSRPPGEQYF
TGTGCCAGCAGCCGCCCTCCCGGGGAGCAGTACTTC
>TRBJ2-1|.|.|TRBV2
CASRSLLNNEQFF
TGTGCCAGCAGAAGCCTTCTCAACAATGAGCAGTTCTTC
>TRBJ1-2|TRBD1|.|TRBV5-1
CASSLSGQGAGGYTF
TGCGCCAGCAGCTTGTCCGGACAGGGGGCCGGGGGCTACACCTTC
>TRBJ2-7|.|.|TRBV2
CASSGHYEQYF
TGTGCCAGCAGTGGGCACTACGAGCAGTACTTC
>TRBJ2-5|TRBD1|.|TRBV30
CAWSGTGRTQYF
TGTGCCTGGAGTGGGACAGGGAGGACCCAGTACTTC
>TRBJ2-1|TRBD2|.|TRBV11-2
CASSLGRGLAGNNEQFF
TGTGCCAGCAGCTTAGGTCGCGGACTAGCGGGAAACAATGAGCAGTTCTTC
>TRBJ2-2|.|.|TRBV5-6
CASSSRPRGNTGELFF
TGTGCCAGCAGCTCTCGACCCCGAGGTAACACCGGGGAGCTGTTTTTT
>TRBJ2-7|.|.|TRBV10-3
CAISVGGAYEQYF
TGTGCCATCAGTGTAGGGGGGGCCTACGAGCAGTACTTC
>TRBJ2-1|.|.|TRBV30
CAWSTAGLPYNEQFF
TGTGCCTGGTCTACAGCGGGCCTACCCTACAATGAGCAGTTCTTC
>TRBJ2-3|TRBD2|.|TRBV29-1
CSVDSTSGSDTDTQYF
TGCAGCGTTGATAGTACTAGCGGGAGCGACACAGATACGCAGTATTTT
>TRBJ2-7|.|.|TRBV10-3
CAIKLGSSRSYEQYF
TGTGCCATCAAGCTCGGGAGTTCGAGGTCCTACGAGCAGTACTTC
>TRBJ1-5|.|.|TRBV12-1
CASSCRSGQGGRPSNQPQHF
TGTGCCAGCAGCTGCCGATCGGGACAGGGGGGACGGCCTAGCAATCAGCCCCAGCATTTT
>TRBJ2-3|.|.|TRBV2
CASMASGTDTQYF
TGTGCCAGCATGGCTAGCGGCACAGATACGCAGTATTTT
>TRBJ2-3|TRBD1|.|TRBV27
CASSSGTGGTDTQYF
TGTGCCAGCAGTTCCGGGACAGGGGGGACAGATACGCAGTATTTT
>TRBJ2-1|TRBD1|.|TRBV9
CASSVERGPRGWNEQFF
TGTGCCAGCAGCGTAGAAAGGGGGCCTAGGGGATGGAATGAGCAGTTCTTC
>TRBJ2-7|.|.|TRBV7-9
CASSFELEQGAQYF
TGTGCCAGCAGCTTCGAACTCGAACAGGGAGCGCAGTACTTC
>TRBJ2-3|.|.|TRBV27
CASNFGPFTDTQYF
TGTGCCAGCAACTTCGGTCCTTTCACAGATACGCAGTATTTT
>TRBJ2-7|.|.|TRBV7-4
CASSLTGGTFPEQYF
TGTGCCAGCAGCTTAACTGGCGGGACCTTCCCCGAGCAGTACTTC